This TCR beta chain was captured in a study of T cells after posttransplantation cyclophosphamide. Whole-study findings and limits: Later blood repertoires were often dominated by clones from the donor CD8+ memory compartment. Skin or GI-infiltrating T cells shared few TRB sequences with blood. Recipient CMV seropositivity and CMV reactivation strongly tracked TRB clonality.

V was shortened by 2 bases and J by 2 bases, with 10 bases between the two germline ends. The CDR3 sequence is 14 residues long. Germline CDR1 is MDHEN and CDR2 is SYDVKM. Sampled 1 year posttransplant, controls received myeloablative marrow transplants, methotrexate and a calcineurin inhibitor. On this clone itself: Its antigen is unidentified.

Clones were read by immunoSEQ multiplex PCR, and TCRdb kept only the in-frame ones, dropping some. The profile shows about 15,000 clones, more than 80% of them singletons. This TCR was sampled from a young adult male patient who received an allogeneic stem cell transplant from an unrelated donor, was CMV-positive, and had acute and chronic GVHD. Some T cells may trace back to the graft donor. Sequenced material: PBMCs, taken roughly 460 days after allogeneic stem cell transplant with calcineurin inhibitor and methotrexate. The chain couples TRBV28 to TRBJ2-7, with D tentatively TRBD2 (5 bases). The CDR3 sequence: CASSLGPGTYEQYF. The DNA for the CDR3 is TGTGCCAGCAGTTTAGGTCCGGGAACCTACGAGCAGTACTTC.